One and the same sample provided the 23 T cell receptor beta chains below, sequenced in a study of vaccination and CD4 T cells after COVID-19. Their antigens remain unidentified. Sequencing of the DNA from cultured CD4+ T cells was carried out with the Oncomine TCR Beta short-read assay. TCRdb reprocessed the PCR reads via MiXCR and lists one record per CDR3 protein. The sample yields under 15,000 distinct CDR3 sequences, approximately 53% seen once. Treatment here: approximately 10-day PBMC culture with coronavirus spike peptide pools or control peptides (ViraFEST assay). Input material: CD4+ T cells from blood, cultured in vitro. These receptors all come from a human donor who had recovered from COVID-19.

Details on this clonotype: Germline and junction disagree at one end, which may indicate a read error. The gene calls are TRBV2 and TRBJ2-7; possible D gene TRBD1, 5 bases. This CDR3 comprises 13 residues. Germline-derived CDR1 and CDR2 are SNHLY and FYNNEI. The CDR3 spells CASTEQASYEQYF. The DNA of the CDR3 is TGTGCCAGCACTGAACAGGCTTCCTACGAGCAGTACTTC.

This clonotype was seen a handful of times. The gene calls are TRBV18 and TRBJ1-2; unclear D gene. The CDR3 contains 14 residues. V lost 0 bases to trimming and J lost 8 bases, with 13 bases between them. CDR1 and CDR2 (germline): KGHSH, LQKENI. Here the CDR3 DNA reads TGTGCCAGCTCACCACCTGCTAACTTGGGGGGCTACACCTTC. This sequence encodes CASSPPANLGGYTF.

This sequence joins TRBV21-1 and TRBJ2-1; TRBD1 is the table's D call and was not checked against the DNA. TRBV21-1 is tagged as a pseudogene. CDR3 size: 17 residues. CDR3 amino acids: CASSKKLRAKGGFEQFF. For the CDR3, the DNA is TGTGCCAGCAGCAAAAAGCTCCGGGCAAAAGGGGGCTTCGAGCAGTTCTTC.

The J gene is TRBJ1-1, the V gene TRBV30, with TRBD1 matching over 7 bases. After removal of 3 bases from V and 6 bases from J, the junction contained 7 bases not matched to a gene. The CDR3 length is 13 residues. CDR1 and CDR2 from the germline V gene are GTSNPN and SVGIG (reference sequence). CDR3 in amino acids: CAWSPTGIAEAFF. In nucleotides, the CDR3 is TGTGCCTGGAGCCCGACAGGGATTGCTGAAGCTTTCTTT.

The chain carries TRBV7-2 and TRBJ2-3, with D perhaps being TRBD1 or TRBD2 (5 bases each). Trimming stripped 4 bases from V and 7 bases from J, with 12 bases between. The CDR3 consists of 13 residues. The germline gives CDR1 SGHTA, CDR2 FQGNSA. The CDR3 DNA reads as TGTGCCAGCAGCTCGGGGCCCGTGAATACGCAGTATTTT. Translation gives CASSSGPVNTQYF.

This chain joins TRBV19 and TRBJ1-2; TRBD1 might be the D (5 bases). The CDR3 covers 13 residues. Germline loops: CDR1 LNHDA, CDR2 SQIVND (reference sequence). V was clipped by 5 bases and J by 8 bases, with 15 bases between them. The CDR3 spells CASSSEPGLGYTF. CDR3 coding DNA: TGTGCCAGTAGTTCCGAACCAGGGTTAGGCTACACCTTC.

The V call is TRBV20-1, the J call TRBJ1-6, with 7 bases identical to TRBD1. This CDR3 is built from 15 residues. V was pared by 3 bases and J by 7 bases, with 9 bases of the junction left unmatched. CDR1 is DFQATT, CDR2 SNEGSKA, per germline (reference sequence). CDR3 in DNA: TGCAGTGCTAGTACAGGGGCACTCGGGAATTCACCCCTCCACTTT. Its protein product is CSASTGALGNSPLHF.

This clonotype was recorded once. V gene TRBV7-2 combines with J gene TRBJ1-3, with D maybe TRBD1 (5 bases). The CDR3 length is 17 residues. Germline loops: CDR1 SGHTA, CDR2 FQGNSA. The ends were cut back, 6 bases at V and 0 bases at J, with 18 bases in the middle. The DNA for the CDR3 is TGTGCCAGCAGTTTCGGAGGACACATAATCTCTGGAAACACCATATATTTT. The encoded protein is CASSFGGHIISGNTIYF.

The chain has TRBV7-3 and TRBJ2-3; 7 nucleotides match TRBD2. The ends lost 5 bases at V and 0 bases at J; junction bases unmatched: 5. Germline CDR1 and CDR2: SGHTA and FQGTGA. The length of the CDR3 is 15 residues. This CDR3 reads CASSIQRGSTDTQYF. CDR3 nucleotides: TGTGCCAGCAGCATCCAGCGGGGCAGCACAGATACGCAGTATTTT.

V is TRBV19 and J is TRBJ2-2; 9 nucleotides align to TRBD1. CDR1 is LNHDA, CDR2 SQIVND, per germline (reference sequence). V dropped 6 bases and J dropped 7; count of bases not matched to a gene: 9. The CDR3 is 15 amino acids. CDR3 sequence: CASSSPGTGIGELFF. In DNA, the CDR3 is TGTGCCAGTAGCAGTCCCGGGACAGGGATCGGGGAGCTGTTTTTT.

This clonotype turned up a few times. The chain links TRBV7-8 to TRBJ1-3, with 7 bases that match TRBD1. In germline, CDR1 is SGHVS, CDR2 FQNEAQ. The CDR3 loop spans 14 amino acids. With V trimmed by 3 bases and J by 4 bases, 3 bases remained unmatched. The CDR3 protein is CASSLTGRGNTIYF. CDR3 in DNA: TGTGCCAGCAGCTTGACAGGGAGGGGAAACACCATATATTTT.

The chain carries TRBV20-1 and TRBJ2-1; D remains unclear. Deletions cut 3 bases from V and 0 bases from J, with 9 bases between. The germline gives CDR1 DFQATT, CDR2 SNEGSKA (reference sequence). The CDR3 is 14 amino acids. CDR3 sequence: CSARSPGSYNEQFF. CDR3 coding DNA: TGCAGTGCTAGGTCCCCCGGCTCCTACAATGAGCAGTTCTTC.

This clonotype was found a few times. The rearrangement joins TRBV12-5 to TRBJ2-7; D perhaps matches TRBD1 (5 bases). The CDR3 is made up of 13 amino acids. The V end was cut by 3 bases, the J end by 2 bases, with 8 bases between. Germline CDR1 is LGHNT and CDR2 is FRNRAP. DNA for the CDR3: TGTGCTAGTGGTTTAGGGGAAACCTACGAGCAGTACTTC. It translates to CASGLGETYEQYF. Together with reference TRBV12-5 and TRBJ2-7, the CDR3 gives the full variable domain: DARVTQTPRHKVTEMGQEVTMRCQPILGHNTVFWYRQTMMQGLELLAYFRNRAPLDDSGMPKDRFSAEMPDATLATLKIQPSEPRDSAVYFCASGLGETYEQYFGPGTRLTVT.

The V call is TRBV20-1, the J call TRBJ1-1; TRBD1 is a possible D gene (6 bases). The CDR3 sequence is 15 residues long. V lost 0 bases and J 2 bases, leaving 13 bases between the germline ends. Germline V gives CDR1 DFQATT, CDR2 SNEGSKA (reference sequence). The CDR3 DNA follows: TGCAGTGCTAGAGATTCATCCAGGGGTAACACTGAAGCTTTCTTT. Translation: CSARDSSRGNTEAFF.

This clonotype was counted a few times. The J gene is TRBJ1-5, the V gene TRBV4-1; perhaps TRBD1 as D (5 bases). V gave up 4 bases and J gave up 7 bases, with 17 bases separating them. Per the germline V gene, CDR1 is MGHRA and CDR2 is YSYEKL. The CDR3 length is 15 residues. The CDR3 DNA follows: TGCGCCAGCAGCCCCAAGGGAGTAGAGGGGCAGCCCCAGCATTTT. This encodes CASSPKGVEGQPQHF.

The V gene is TRBV7-2, the J gene TRBJ1-1, with 8 bases identical to TRBD1. This CDR3 comprises 15 residues. Per the germline V gene, CDR1 is SGHTA and CDR2 is FQGNSA. The trim removed 6 bases at V and 0 bases at J, leaving 6 bases unmatched. CDR3 in DNA: TGTGCCAGCAGTAGCAGGGGGCTGATGAACACTGAAGCTTTCTTT. This translates into CASSSRGLMNTEAFF. The full variable domain, its missing parts supplied by reference TRBV7-2 and TRBJ1-1, is GAGVSQSPSNKVTEKGKDVELRCDPISGHTALYWYRQSLGQGLEFLIYFQGNSAPDKSGLPSDRFSAERTGGSVSTLTIQRTQQEDSAVYLCASSSRGLMNTEAFFGQGTRLTVV.

This clonotype has more than one count but fewer than ten. The chain carries TRBV2 and TRBJ2-5; 7 nucleotides match TRBD1. V lost 10 bases and J lost 3; bases outside the gene matches: 8. There are 13 residues in the CDR3. Per the germline V gene, CDR1 is SNHLY and CDR2 is FYNNEI. CDR3 region: CATKQTGEETQYF. CDR3 DNA sequence: TGTGCCACCAAACAAACAGGGGAAGAGACCCAGTACTTC.

This chain links TRBV6-1 with TRBJ1-2, with no clear D. Germline values: CDR1 MNHNS, CDR2 SASEGT. The CDR3 consists of 12 residues. Between the trimmed V and J ends, which lost 6 bases and 2 bases, there was a span of 7 bases. The CDR3 DNA reads TGTGCCAGCAGGGACGGAAACTATGGCTACACCTTC. It encodes CASRDGNYGYTF.

Remarks on this clonotype: It may be a read error: a sequence one base away is much more abundant. The rearrangement uses TRBV27 and TRBJ1-2, with 8 bases matching TRBD1. Per germline, CDR1 MNHEY and CDR2 SMNVEV (reference sequence). V shed 6 bases and J 12 bases; nucleotides not matched to a gene: 18. The CDR3 contains 15 residues. The CDR3 sequence is CASSQRGQGRGGHTF. CDR3 DNA: TGTGCCAGCAGCCAACGTGGACAGGGAAGAGGGGGCCACACCTTC.

The V and J genes are TRBV19 and TRBJ2-1; possible D gene TRBD1, 5 bases. Trimming pared 4 bases from V and 8 bases from J, leaving 15 bases between. CDR1 LNHDA and CDR2 SQIVND come from the germline V gene (reference sequence). This CDR3 is built from 14 residues. This CDR3 is CASSTGHASHEQFF. Here the CDR3 DNA reads TGTGCCAGTAGTACCGGACACGCGAGCCATGAGCAGTTCTTC. The full variable domain, completed using reference TRBV19 and TRBJ2-1, is DGGITQSPKYLFRKEGQNVTLSCEQNLNHDAMYWYRQDPGQGLRLIYYSQIVNDFQKGDIAEGYSVSREKKESFPLTVTSAQKNPTAFYLCASSTGHASHEQFFGPGTRLTVL.

The chain links TRBV19 to TRBJ2-5, with D hard to call. The CDR3 totals 13 residues. Per germline, CDR1 LNHDA and CDR2 SQIVND (reference sequence). V shed 1 base and J shed 2 bases, with 5 bases lying between them. The CDR3 DNA is TGTGCCAGTAGTATAGCCAGTCAAGAGACCCAGTACTTC. As protein: CASSIASQETQYF.

The chain couples TRBV6-1 to TRBJ1-2; weak D call: TRBD1 (5 bases). This CDR3 is 14 amino acids long. V gave up 6 bases and J gave up 8 bases, with 19 bases separating them. Germline CDR1 MNHNS, CDR2 SASEGT. The CDR3: CASSWDPLKGGYTF. CDR3 sequence (DNA): TGTGCCAGCAGCTGGGACCCATTAAAGGGGGGCTACACCTTC.

This clonotype has just one count. The rearrangement uses TRBV2 and TRBJ1-1; the D is unclear. This CDR3 comprises 13 residues. Germline V gene data show CDR1 as SNHLY and CDR2 as FYNNEI. Trimming took 6 bases from V and 5 from J, leaving 13 bases between them. The CDR3 DNA sequence: TGTGCCAGCAGAGGGTTCGCGGAGACTGAAGCTTTCTTT. This sequence encodes CASRGFAETEAFF.